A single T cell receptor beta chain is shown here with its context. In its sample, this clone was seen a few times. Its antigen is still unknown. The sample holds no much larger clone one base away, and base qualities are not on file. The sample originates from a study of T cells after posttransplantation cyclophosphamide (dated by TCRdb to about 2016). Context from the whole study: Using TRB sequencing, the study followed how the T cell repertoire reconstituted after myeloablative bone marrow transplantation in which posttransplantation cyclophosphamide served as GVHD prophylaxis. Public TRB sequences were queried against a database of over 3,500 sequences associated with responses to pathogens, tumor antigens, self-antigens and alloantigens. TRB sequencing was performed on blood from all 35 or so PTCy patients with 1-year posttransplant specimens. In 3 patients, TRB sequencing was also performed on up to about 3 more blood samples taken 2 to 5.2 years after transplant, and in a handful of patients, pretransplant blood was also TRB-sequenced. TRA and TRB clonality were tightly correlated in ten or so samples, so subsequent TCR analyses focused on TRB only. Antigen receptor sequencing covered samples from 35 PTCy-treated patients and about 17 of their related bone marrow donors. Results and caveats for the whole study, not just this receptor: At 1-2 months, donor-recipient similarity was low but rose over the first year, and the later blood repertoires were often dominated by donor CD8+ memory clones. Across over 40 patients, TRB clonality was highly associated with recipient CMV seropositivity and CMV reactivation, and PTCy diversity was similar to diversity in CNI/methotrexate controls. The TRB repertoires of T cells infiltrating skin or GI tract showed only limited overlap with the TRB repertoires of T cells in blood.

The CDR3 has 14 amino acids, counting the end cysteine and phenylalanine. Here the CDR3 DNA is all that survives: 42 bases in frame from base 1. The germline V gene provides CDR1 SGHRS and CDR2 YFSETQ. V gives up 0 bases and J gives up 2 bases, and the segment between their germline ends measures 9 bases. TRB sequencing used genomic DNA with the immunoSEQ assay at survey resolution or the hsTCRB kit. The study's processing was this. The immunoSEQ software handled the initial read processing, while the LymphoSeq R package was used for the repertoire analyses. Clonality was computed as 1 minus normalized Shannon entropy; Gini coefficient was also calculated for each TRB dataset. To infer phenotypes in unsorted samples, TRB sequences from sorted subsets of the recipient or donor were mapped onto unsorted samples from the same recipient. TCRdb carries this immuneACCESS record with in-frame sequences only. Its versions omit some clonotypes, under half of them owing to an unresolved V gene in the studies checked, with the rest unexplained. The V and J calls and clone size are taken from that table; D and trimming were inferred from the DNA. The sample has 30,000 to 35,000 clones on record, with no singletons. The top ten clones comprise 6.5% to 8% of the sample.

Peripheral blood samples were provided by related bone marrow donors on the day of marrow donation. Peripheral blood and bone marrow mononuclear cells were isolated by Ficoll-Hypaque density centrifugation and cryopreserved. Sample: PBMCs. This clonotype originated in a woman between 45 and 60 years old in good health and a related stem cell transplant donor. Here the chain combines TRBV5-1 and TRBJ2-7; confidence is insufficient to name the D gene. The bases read TGCGCCAGCAGCTTGGATCGCACTACCTACGAGCAGTACTTC. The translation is CASSLDRTTYEQYF.